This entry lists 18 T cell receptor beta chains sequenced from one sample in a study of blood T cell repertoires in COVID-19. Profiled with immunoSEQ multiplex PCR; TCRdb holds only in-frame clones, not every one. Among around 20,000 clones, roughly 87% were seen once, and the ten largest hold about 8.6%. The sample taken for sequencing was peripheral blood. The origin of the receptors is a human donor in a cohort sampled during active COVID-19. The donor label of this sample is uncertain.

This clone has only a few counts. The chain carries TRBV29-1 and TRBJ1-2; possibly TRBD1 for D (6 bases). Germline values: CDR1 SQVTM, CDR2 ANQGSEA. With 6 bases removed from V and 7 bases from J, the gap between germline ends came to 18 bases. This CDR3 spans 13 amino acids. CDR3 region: CSVETGGGFGYTF. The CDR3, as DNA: TGCAGCGTAGAGACAGGAGGAGGTTTTGGCTACACCTTC.

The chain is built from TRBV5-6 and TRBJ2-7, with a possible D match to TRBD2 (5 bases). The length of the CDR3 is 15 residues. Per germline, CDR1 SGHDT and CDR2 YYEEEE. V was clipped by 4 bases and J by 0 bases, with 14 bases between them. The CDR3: CASSPRLGSSYEQYF. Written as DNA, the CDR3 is TGTGCCAGCAGCCCCCGGCTAGGGAGCTCCTACGAGCAGTACTTC.

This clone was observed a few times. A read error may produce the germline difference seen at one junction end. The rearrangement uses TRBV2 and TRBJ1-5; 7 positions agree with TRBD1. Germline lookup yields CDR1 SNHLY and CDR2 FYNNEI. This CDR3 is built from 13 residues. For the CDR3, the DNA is TGTGCCAGCAGCGAAGACAGGGATCAGCCCCAGCATTTT. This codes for CASSEDRDQPQHF.

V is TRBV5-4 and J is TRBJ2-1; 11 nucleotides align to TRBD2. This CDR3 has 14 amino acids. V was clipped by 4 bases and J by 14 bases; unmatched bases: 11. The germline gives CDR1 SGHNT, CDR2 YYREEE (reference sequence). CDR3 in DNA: TGTGCCAGCAGCGAGGGACTAGCGGCAAGAAACGAGTTCTTC. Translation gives CASSEGLAARNEFF.

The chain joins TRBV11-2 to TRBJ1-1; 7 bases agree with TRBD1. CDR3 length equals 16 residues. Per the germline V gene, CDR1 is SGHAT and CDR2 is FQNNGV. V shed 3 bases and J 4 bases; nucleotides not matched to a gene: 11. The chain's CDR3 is CASSFGGTALSTEAFF. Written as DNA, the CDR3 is TGTGCCAGCAGCTTCGGAGGGACAGCATTGTCCACTGAAGCTTTCTTT.

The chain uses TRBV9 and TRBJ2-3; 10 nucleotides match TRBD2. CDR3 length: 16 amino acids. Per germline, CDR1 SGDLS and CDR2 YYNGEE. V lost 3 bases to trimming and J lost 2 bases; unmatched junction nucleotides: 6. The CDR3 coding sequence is TGTGCCAGCAGCGCAGGACTAGCGGAAGTCACAGATACGCAGTATTTT. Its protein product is CASSAGLAEVTDTQYF.

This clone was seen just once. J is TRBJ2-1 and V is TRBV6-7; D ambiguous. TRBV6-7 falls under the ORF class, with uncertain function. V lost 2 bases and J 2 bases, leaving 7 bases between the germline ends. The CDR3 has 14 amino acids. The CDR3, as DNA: TGTGCCAGCAGTTACACCCTAGCCTACAATGAGCAGTTCTTC. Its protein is CASSYTLAYNEQFF.

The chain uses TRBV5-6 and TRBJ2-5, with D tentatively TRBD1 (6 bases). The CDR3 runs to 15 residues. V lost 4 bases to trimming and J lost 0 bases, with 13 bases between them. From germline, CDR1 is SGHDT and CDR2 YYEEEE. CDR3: CASSPLQGHQETQYF. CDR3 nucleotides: TGTGCCAGCAGCCCCTTACAGGGCCACCAAGAGACCCAGTACTTC.

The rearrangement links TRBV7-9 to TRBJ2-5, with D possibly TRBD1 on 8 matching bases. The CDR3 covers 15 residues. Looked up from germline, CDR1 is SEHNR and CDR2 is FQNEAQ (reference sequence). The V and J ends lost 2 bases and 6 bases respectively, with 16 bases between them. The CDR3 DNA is TGTGCCAGCAGCTTAAGCGGGACAGGAGCGAAGACCCAGTACTTC. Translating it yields CASSLSGTGAKTQYF.

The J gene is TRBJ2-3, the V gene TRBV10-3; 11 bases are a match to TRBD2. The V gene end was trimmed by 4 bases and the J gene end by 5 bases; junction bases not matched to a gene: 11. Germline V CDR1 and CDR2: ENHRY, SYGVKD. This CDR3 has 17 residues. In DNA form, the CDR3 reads TGTGCCATCAGTGCCCCCAGGCTAGCGGGGGGAATAGATACGCAGTATTTT. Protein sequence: CAISAPRLAGGIDTQYF.

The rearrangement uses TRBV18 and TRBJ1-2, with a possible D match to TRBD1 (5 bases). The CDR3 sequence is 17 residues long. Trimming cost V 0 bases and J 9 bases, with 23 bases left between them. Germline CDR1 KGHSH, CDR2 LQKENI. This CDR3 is CASSPPIHASGVNRYTF. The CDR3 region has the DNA TGTGCCAGCTCACCACCGATTCACGCATCGGGGGTCAATCGCTACACCTTC.

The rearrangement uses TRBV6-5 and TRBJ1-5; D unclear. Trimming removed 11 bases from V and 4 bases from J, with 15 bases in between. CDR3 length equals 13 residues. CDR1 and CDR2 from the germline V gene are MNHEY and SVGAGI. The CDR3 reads CASSRTGNQPQHF. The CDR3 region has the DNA TGTGCCTCCTCGCGGACGGGGAATCAGCCCCAGCATTTT.

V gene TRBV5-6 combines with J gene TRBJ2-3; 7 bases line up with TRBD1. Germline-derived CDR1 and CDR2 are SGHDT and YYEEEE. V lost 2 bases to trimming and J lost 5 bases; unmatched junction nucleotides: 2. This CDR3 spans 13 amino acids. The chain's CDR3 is CASSFSGGDTQYF. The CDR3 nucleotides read TGTGCCAGCAGCTTTTCAGGGGGAGATACGCAGTATTTT.

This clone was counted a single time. CDR3: CASSLTDRGYEQYF. In DNA, the CDR3 is TGTGCCAGCAGCTTAACGGACAGGGGGTACGAGCAGTACTTC. The V call is TRBV7-8, the J call TRBJ2-7, with 10 bases lining up with TRBD1. The CDR3 runs to 14 residues. V dropped 2 bases and J dropped 4; count of bases not matched to a gene: 2. Germline CDR1 and CDR2: SGHVS and FQNEAQ. The full variable domain, completed using reference TRBV7-8 and TRBJ2-7, is GAGVSQSPRYKVAKRGQDVALRCDPISGHVSLFWYQQALGQGPEFLTYFQNEAQLDKSGLPSDRFFAERPEGSVSTLKIQRTQQEDSAVYLCASSLTDRGYEQYFGPGTRLTVT.

The CDR3 bases are TGTGCCAGCAGTGGGAGTAGTGAGCAAGAGACCCAGTACTTC. Amino acids: CASSGSSEQETQYF. V is TRBV2 and J is TRBJ2-5, with D unresolved. The V end lost 4 bases, the J end lost 2 bases, and 11 bases lay between the germline ends. CDR3 length: 14 amino acids. Germline V gene sequence: CDR1 SNHLY, CDR2 FYNNEI.

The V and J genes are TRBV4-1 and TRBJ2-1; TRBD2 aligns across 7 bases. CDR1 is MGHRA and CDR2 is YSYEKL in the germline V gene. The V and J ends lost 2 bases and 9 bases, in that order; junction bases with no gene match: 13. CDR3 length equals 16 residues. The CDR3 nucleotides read TGCGCCAGCAGCCAAAATCCCGGACTAGTCCTTCGTGAGCAGTTCTTC. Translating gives CASSQNPGLVLREQFF.

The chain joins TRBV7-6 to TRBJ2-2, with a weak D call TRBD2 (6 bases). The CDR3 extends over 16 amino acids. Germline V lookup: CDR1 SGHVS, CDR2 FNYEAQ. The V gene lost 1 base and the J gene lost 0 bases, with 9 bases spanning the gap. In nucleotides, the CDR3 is TGTGCCAGCAGCTTAGAGAGGACTACGAACACCGGGGAGCTGTTTTTT. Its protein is CASSLERTTNTGELFF.

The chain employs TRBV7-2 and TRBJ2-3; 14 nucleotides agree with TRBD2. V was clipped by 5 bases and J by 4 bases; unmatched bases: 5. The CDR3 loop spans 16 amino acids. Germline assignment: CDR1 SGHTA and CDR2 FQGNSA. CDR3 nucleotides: TGTGCCAGCAGCAGCAGACTAGCGGGAGGGGCAGATACGCAGTATTTT. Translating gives CASSSRLAGGADTQYF. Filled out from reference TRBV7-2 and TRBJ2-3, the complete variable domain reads GAGVSQSPSNKVTEKGKDVELRCDPISGHTALYWYRQSLGQGLEFLIYFQGNSAPDKSGLPSDRFSAERTGGSVSTLTIQRTQQEDSAVYLCASSSRLAGGADTQYFGPGTRLTVL.